Each of the 4 T cell receptor beta chains below was sequenced from the same sample in a study of T cells in tuberculosis. Assay used: immunoSEQ multiplex PCR; TCRdb lists only in-frame clones, some missing. The table records roughly 45,000 clones, about 94% of them present only once. Sequencing was carried out using PBMCs. The source of these receptors is a donor aged 5 to 30 with latent tuberculosis or without tuberculosis infection. Some clones in this sample may be carry-over from other donors' samples.

This chain links TRBV9 with TRBJ2-1; a weak D match, TRBD2 (5 bases). V lost 4 bases and J 2 bases, leaving 13 bases between the germline ends. The CDR3 covers 15 residues. Germline CDR1 reads SGDLS; CDR2 reads YYNGEE. The CDR3 nucleotides are TGTGCCAGCAGCCCTGAACCGGGGACCTACAATGAGCAGTTCTTC. It yields the protein CASSPEPGTYNEQFF.

This clone was observed a handful of times. The genes are TRBV19 and TRBJ1-5, with D possibly TRBD1 on 6 matching bases. Germline lookup yields CDR1 LNHDA and CDR2 SQIVND (reference sequence). CDR3 length equals 14 residues. Trimming shortened V by 7 bases and J by 7 bases, and 17 bases separated the two germline ends. The CDR3 DNA follows: TGTGCCAGTACCCTACAGGGATTGGCGCAGCCCCAGCATTTT. Translated, it gives CASTLQGLAQPQHF.

The chain employs TRBV27 and TRBJ2-7, with 10 bases that match TRBD1. V lost 8 bases and J lost 3; bases outside the gene matches: 10. This CDR3 region has 15 residues. From germline, CDR1 is MNHEY and CDR2 SMNVEV (reference sequence). CDR3 sequence: CASGGQGIPIYEQYF. The CDR3 DNA reads as TGTGCCAGCGGGGGACAGGGGATCCCAATCTACGAGCAGTACTTC.

The J gene is TRBJ1-1, the V gene TRBV27, with D uncertain. The germline V and J ends were trimmed by 1 base and 0 bases, with 9 bases remaining between them. The CDR3 consists of 15 residues. From germline, CDR1 is MNHEY and CDR2 SMNVEV (reference sequence). CDR3 sequence reads: CASSLYSGVNTEAFF. In DNA, the CDR3 is TGTGCCAGCAGTTTATATTCCGGGGTGAACACTGAAGCTTTCTTT.